A single sample gave rise to the 2 T cell receptor beta chains below, sequenced in a study of graft-versus-host responses after intestinal transplantation. No cognate antigen is known for these TCRs. Libraries were prepared by immunoSEQ multiplex PCR; TCRdb keeps only in-frame clonotypes and omits some of them. This sample carries 62,000 or so clones, around nine tenths of them seen once, and the ten largest clones take less than 2%. The sequencing used unstimulated CD8+ T cells sorted from spleen or lymph node cells, collected before transplant. The receptors were sampled from a human donor who was the organ donor for an intestinal transplant.

J is TRBJ1-2 and V is TRBV6-9; 8 bases agree with TRBD1. The CDR3 contains 12 residues. V lost 5 bases, J lost 11 bases, and 7 bases stayed unmatched. The germline gives CDR1 MNHGY, CDR2 SVAAGI. CDR3 loop: CASSGDRGVYTF. The CDR3, as DNA: TGTGCCAGCAGTGGCGACAGGGGAGTGTACACCTTC.

The V gene is TRBV10-1, the J gene TRBJ2-1, with 9 bases identical to TRBD1. Germline lookup yields CDR1 WNHNN and CDR2 SYGVQD (reference sequence). CDR3 length equals 14 residues. J was trimmed by 6 bases and V by 6 bases; bases with no gene match: 6. The CDR3 reads CASSRDREANEQFF. In DNA form, the CDR3 reads TGCGCCAGCAGCCGGGACAGGGAGGCCAATGAGCAGTTCTTC.